This entry is about one T cell receptor (beta chain). The data derive from a study of blood T cell repertoires in COVID-19. Per the authors' pipeline: Reference gene primer amplification yielded estimated nucleated cell counts. Profiling relied on immunoSEQ multiplex PCR, and the TCRdb table lists in-frame clones only, not all of them. That table gives V, J and clone size, and the DNA gave D and trimming. The sample includes approximately 15,000 clones, roughly 90% of them seen just once. CDR1 is MNHEY, CDR2 SMNVEV, per germline (reference sequence). Trimming removed 3 bases at V and 0 bases at J, with 9 bases between. This CDR3 contains 15 residues.

Sequenced material: peripheral blood. This sequence joins TRBV27 and TRBJ2-1, with D unclear. This clonotype was sampled from a human donor in a cohort sampled during active COVID-19. The chain's CDR3 is CASSLSHPSYNEQFF. The CDR3 coding sequence is TGTGCCAGCAGTTTGTCACACCCCTCCTACAATGAGCAGTTCTTC.